This TCR beta chain was sequenced during a study of T cell responses to AZD1222 COVID-19 vaccine. There are 14 residues in the CDR3. Trimming took off 9 bases at V and 3 bases at J, with 18 bases between the two ends. CDR1 is SGHNT and CDR2 is YYREEE in the germline V gene (reference sequence). Second-dose schedules of about 4 or about 12 weeks were combined. This clone was found a few times. Its specificity is unknown. Generated by immunoSEQ multiplex PCR, the TCRdb table keeps only in-frame clones and is missing some. The profile shows 150,000 to 200,000 clones, 80% to 95% of them singletons. Points from the study as a whole: Elevations in Spike-specific TCR breadth and depth followed administration of two AZD1222 doses. Reportedly, nearly half of unique spike TCRs recognized epitopes outside B.1.351/B.1.1.7 mutations. The study identified only five to seven AZD1222 recipients as seropositive at baseline.

This sequence originates from an adult who received the AZD1222 COVID-19 vaccine. The sample in question was peripheral blood, obtained 28 days after the second AZD1222 dose. The chain links TRBV5-4 to TRBJ2-5; tentatively, D is TRBD2 (6 bases). The CDR3 sequence: CATLRAGREETQYF. CDR3 DNA sequence: TGTGCCACCCTAAGGGCGGGGCGGGAAGAGACCCAGTACTTC.